The clone carrying this T cell receptor (beta chain) was counted between two and nine times. The entry originates in a study of response to subunit inactivated influenza vaccine. V shed 6 bases, J shed 2 bases, and the junction held 5 bases outside the gene matches. The germline CDR1 and CDR2 sequences are SGHVS and FQNEAQ. The CDR3 sequence is 15 residues long. MiXCR, run by TCRdb on the RT-PCR reads, gives a single entry per CDR3 protein. The sample holds about 300,000 distinct CDR3 sequences; around a fifth are singletons and the top ten take roughly 10%. The chain uses TRBV7-8 and TRBJ2-2; 8 bases align to TRBD1. The input for sequencing was PBMCs from blood, taken less than 22 months after vaccination. This clonotype was obtained from a man aged 45 to 70 who received an inactivated influenza vaccine. The CDR3 bases are TGTGCCAGCAGACGGACAGGGAGCAACACCGGGGAGCTGTTTTTT. Amino acids: CASRRTGSNTGELFF.